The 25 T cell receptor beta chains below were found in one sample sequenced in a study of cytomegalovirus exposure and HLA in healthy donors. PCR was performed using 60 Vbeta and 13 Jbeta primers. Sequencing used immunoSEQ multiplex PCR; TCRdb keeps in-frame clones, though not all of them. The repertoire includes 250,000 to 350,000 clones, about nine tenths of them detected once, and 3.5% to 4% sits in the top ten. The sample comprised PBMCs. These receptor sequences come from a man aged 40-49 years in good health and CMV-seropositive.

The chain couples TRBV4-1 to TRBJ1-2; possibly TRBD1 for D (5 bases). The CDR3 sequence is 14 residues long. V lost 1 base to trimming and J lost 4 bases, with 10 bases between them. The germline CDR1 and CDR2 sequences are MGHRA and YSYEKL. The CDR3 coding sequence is TGCGCCAGCAGCCAAGTCGACAGACCCTATGGCTACACCTTC. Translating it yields CASSQVDRPYGYTF.

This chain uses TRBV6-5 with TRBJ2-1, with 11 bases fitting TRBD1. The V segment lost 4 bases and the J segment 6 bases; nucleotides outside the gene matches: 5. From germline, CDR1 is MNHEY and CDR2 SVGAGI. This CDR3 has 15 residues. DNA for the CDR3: TGTGCCAGCAGTTCACTTGGACAGGGGGCCAATGAGCAGTTCTTC. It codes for CASSSLGQGANEQFF.

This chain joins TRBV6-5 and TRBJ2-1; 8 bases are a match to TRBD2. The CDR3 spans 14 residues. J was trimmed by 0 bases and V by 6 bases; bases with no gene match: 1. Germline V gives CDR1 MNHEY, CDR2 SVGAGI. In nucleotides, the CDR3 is TGTGCCAGCAGGACTAGCGACTCCTACAATGAGCAGTTCTTC. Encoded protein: CASRTSDSYNEQFF.

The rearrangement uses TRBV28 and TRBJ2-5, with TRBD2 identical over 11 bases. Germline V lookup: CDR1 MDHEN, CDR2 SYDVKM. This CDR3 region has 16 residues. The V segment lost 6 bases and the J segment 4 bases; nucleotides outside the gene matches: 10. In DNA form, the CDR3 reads TGTGCCAGCAGGTCCCTAGCGGGAGGAGGGGCAGAGACCCAGTACTTC. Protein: CASRSLAGGGAETQYF.

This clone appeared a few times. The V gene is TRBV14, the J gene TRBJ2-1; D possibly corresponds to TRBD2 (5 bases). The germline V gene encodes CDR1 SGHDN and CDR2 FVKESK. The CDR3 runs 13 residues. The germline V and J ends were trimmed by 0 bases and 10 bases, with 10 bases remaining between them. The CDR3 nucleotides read TGTGCCAGCAGCCAAGATGGACTCGGGGAGCAGTTCTTC. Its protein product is CASSQDGLGEQFF.

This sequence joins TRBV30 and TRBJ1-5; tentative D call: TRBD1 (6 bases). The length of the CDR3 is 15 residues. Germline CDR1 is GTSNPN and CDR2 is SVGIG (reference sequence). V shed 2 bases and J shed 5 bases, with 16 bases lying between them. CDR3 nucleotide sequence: TGTGCCTGGAGTTCACATCTTTACAGGGATCAGCCCCAGCATTTT. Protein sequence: CAWSSHLYRDQPQHF.

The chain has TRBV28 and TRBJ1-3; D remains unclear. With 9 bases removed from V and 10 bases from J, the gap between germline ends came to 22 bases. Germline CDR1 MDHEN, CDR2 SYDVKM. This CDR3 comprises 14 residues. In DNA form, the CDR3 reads TGTGCCAGTTCTACCCAACCCGGGGTCCGAACCATATATTTT. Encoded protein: CASSTQPGVRTIYF.

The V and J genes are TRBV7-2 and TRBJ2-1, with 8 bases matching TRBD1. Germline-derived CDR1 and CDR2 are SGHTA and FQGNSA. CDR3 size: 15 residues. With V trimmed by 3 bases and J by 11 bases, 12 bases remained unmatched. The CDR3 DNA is TGTGCCAGCAGCTTCGGAGGACAGGGACTTAGAAAGCAGTTCTTC. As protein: CASSFGGQGLRKQFF.

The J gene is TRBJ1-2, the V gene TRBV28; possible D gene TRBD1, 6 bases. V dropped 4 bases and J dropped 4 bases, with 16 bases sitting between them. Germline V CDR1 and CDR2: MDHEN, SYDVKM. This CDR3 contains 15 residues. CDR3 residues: CASSSGGRLSYGYTF. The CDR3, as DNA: TGTGCCAGCAGTTCCGGGGGGCGCTTAAGCTATGGCTACACCTTC.

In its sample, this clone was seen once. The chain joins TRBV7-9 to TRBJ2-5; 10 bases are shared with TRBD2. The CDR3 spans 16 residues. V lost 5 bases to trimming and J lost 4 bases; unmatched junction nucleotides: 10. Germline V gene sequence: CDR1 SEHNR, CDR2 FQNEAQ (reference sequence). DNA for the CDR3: TGTGCCAGCAGCGCGAATCTAGCGGGAGTGGGAGAGACCCAGTACTTC. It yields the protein CASSANLAGVGETQYF.

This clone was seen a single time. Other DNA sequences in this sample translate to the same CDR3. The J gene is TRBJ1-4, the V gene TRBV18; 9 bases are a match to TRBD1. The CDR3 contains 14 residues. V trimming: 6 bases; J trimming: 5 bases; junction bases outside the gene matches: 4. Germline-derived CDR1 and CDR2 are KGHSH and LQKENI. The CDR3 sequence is CASSPGTGNEKLFF. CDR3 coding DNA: TGTGCCAGCTCCCCCGGGACAGGGAATGAAAAACTGTTTTTT.

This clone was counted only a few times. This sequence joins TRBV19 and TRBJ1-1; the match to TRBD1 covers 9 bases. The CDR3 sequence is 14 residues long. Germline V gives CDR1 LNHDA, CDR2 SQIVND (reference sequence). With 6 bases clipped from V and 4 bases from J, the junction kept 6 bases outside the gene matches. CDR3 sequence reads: CASRDGQGITEAFF. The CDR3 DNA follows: TGTGCCAGTAGGGACGGACAGGGGATCACTGAAGCTTTCTTT.

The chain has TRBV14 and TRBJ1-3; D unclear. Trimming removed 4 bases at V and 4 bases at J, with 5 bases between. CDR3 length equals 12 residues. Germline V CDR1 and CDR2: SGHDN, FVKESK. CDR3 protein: CASSPGGNTIYF. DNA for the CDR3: TGTGCCAGCAGCCCTGGCGGAAACACCATATATTTT. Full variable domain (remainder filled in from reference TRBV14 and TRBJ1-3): EAGVTQFPSHSVIEKGQTVTLRCDPISGHDNLYWYRRVMGKEIKFLLHFVKESKQDESGMPNNRFLAERTGGTYSTLKVQPAELEDSGVYFCASSPGGNTIYFGEGSWLTVV.

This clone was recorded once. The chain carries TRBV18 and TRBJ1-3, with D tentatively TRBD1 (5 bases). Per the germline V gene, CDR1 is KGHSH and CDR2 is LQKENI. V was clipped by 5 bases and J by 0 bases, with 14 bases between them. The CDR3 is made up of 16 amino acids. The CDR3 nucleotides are TGTGCCAGCTCATCCGACAGTGCGAGCTCTGGAAACACCATATATTTT. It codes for CASSSDSASSGNTIYF.

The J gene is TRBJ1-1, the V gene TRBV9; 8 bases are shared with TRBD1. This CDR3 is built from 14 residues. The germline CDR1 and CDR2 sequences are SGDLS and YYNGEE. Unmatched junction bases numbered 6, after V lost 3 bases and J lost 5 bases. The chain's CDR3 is CASSESGGSTEAFF. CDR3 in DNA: TGTGCCAGCAGCGAGTCAGGGGGCTCGACTGAAGCTTTCTTT.

For the CDR3, the DNA is TGTGCCAGCAGTGAGACAGGGTGGCACGAGCAGTACTTC. Its protein product is CASSETGWHEQYF. The gene calls are TRBV6-4 and TRBJ2-7; 7 positions agree with TRBD1. CDR3 length: 13 amino acids. V gave up 3 bases and J gave up 5 bases; unmatched junction bases: 4. Germline CDR1 reads MRHNA; CDR2 reads SNTAGT.

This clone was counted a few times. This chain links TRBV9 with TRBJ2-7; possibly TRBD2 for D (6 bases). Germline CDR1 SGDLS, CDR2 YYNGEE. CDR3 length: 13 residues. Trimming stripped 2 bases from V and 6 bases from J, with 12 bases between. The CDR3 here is CASSVRLGGEQYF. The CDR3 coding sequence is TGTGCCAGCAGCGTGCGACTAGGTGGCGAGCAGTACTTC. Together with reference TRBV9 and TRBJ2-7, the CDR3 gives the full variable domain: DSGVTQTPKHLITATGQRVTLRCSPRSGDLSVYWYQQSLDQGLQFLIQYYNGEERAKGNILERFSAQQFPDLHSELNLSSLELGDSALYFCASSVRLGGEQYFGPGTRLTVT.

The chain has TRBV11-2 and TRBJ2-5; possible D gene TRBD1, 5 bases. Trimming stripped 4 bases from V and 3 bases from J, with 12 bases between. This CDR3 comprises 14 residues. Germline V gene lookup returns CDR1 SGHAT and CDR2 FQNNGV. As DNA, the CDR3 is TGTGCCAGCAGCTACAGGTACGCGGAAGAGACCCAGTACTTC. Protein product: CASSYRYAEETQYF.

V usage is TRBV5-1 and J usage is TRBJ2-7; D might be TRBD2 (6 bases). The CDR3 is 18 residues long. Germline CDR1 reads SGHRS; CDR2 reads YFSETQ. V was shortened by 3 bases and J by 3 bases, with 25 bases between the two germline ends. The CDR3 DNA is TGCGCCAGCAGCTCCGGGGGAGTGTCATCGTCGCCTCACTACGAGCAGTACTTC. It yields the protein CASSSGGVSSSPHYEQYF.

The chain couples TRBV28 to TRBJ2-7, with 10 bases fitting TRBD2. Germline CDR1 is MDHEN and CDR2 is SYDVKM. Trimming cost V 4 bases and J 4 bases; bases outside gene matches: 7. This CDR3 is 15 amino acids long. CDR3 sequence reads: CASSSASGRGYEQYF. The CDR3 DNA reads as TGTGCCAGCAGTTCTGCCAGCGGGAGGGGATACGAGCAGTACTTC. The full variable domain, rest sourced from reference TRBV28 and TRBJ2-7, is DVKVTQSSRYLVKRTGEKVFLECVQDMDHENMFWYRQDPGLGLRLIYFSYDVKMKEKGDIPEGYSVSREKKERFSLILESASTNQTSMYLCASSSASGRGYEQYFGPGTRLTVT.

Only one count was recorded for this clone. CDR3 sequence (DNA): TGTGCCGGTAGCGGGAGCCCCACAGATACGCAGTATTTT. Amino acid sequence: CAGSGSPTDTQYF. The chain uses TRBV28 and TRBJ2-3, with TRBD2 identical over 9 bases. Trimming at V came to 11 bases and at J to 2 bases, leaving 5 bases not matched to a gene. The V gene's germline CDR1 is MDHEN and CDR2 SYDVKM. This CDR3 contains 13 residues.

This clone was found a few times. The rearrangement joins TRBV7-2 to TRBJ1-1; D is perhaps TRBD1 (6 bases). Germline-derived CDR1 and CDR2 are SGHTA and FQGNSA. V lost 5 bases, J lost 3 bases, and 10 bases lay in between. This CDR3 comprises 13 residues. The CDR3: CASSTDRHTEAFF. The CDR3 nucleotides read TGTGCCAGCAGCACCGACAGGCACACTGAAGCTTTCTTT.

CDR3 DNA: TGTGCCAGCAGGGGGGGGTCGGGGGGCAGTCAGCCCCAGCATTTT. This sequence encodes CASRGGSGGSQPQHF. The chain carries TRBV28 and TRBJ1-5; D possibly corresponds to TRBD1 (6 bases). V was cut by 6 bases and J by 6 bases, with 18 bases left in between. CDR1 is MDHEN and CDR2 is SYDVKM in the germline V gene. The CDR3 is 15 residues long.

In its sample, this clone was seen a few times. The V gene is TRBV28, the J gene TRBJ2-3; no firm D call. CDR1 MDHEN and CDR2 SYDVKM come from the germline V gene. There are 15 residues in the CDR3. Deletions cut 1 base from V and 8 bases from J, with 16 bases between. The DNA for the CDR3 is TGTGCCAGCAGTTTATTGGGCAGTTCCTCCGGTACGCAGTATTTT. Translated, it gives CASSLLGSSSGTQYF.

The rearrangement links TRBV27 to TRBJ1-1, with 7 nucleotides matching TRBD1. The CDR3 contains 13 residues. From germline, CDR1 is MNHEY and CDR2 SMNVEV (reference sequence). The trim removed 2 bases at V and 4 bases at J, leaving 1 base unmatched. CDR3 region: CASSLTGVTEAFF. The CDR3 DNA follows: TGTGCCAGCAGTTTAACAGGGGTCACTGAAGCTTTCTTT.